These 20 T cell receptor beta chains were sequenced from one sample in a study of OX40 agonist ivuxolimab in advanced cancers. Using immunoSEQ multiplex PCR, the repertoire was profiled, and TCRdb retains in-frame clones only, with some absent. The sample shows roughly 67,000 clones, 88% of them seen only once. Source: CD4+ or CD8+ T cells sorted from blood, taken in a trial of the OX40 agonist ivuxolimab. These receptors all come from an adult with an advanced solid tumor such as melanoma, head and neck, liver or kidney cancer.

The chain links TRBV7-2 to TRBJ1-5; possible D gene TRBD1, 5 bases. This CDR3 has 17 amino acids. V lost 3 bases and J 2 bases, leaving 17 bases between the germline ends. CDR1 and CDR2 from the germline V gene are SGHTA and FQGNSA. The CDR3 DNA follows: TGTGCCAGCAGCTTGGACCGCGGGGCCGAGGGCAATCAGCCCCAGCATTTT. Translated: CASSLDRGAEGNQPQHF.

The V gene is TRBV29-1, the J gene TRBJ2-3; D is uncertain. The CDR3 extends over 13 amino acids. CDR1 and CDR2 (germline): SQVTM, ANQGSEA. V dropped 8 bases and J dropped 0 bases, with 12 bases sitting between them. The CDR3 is CSTLWGSTDTQYF. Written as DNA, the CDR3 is TGCAGCACCCTGTGGGGTAGCACAGATACGCAGTATTTT.

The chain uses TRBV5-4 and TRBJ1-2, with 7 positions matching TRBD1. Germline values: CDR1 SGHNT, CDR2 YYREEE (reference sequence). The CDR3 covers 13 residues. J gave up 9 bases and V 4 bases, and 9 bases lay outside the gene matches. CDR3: CASSVGTGESYTF. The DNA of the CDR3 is TGTGCCAGCAGCGTGGGCACAGGGGAGAGCTACACCTTC.

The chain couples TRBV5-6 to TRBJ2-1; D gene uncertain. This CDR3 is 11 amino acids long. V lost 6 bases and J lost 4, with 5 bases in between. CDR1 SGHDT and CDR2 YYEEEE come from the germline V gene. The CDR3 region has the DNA TGTGCCAGCATCAGATACAATGAGCAGTTCTTC. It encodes CASIRYNEQFF.

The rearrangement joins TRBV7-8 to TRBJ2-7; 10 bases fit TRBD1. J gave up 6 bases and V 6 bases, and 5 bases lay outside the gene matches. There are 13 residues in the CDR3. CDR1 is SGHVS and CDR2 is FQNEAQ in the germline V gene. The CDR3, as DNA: TGTGCCAGCAGTTGGGACAGGGGAGGCGAGCAGTACTTC. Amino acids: CASSWDRGGEQYF.

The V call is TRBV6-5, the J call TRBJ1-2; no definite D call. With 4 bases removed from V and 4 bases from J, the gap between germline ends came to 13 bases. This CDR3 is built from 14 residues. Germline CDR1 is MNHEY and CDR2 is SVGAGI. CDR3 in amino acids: CASSLSQDVYGYTF. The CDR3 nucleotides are TGTGCCAGCAGTTTATCCCAGGATGTCTATGGCTACACCTTC.

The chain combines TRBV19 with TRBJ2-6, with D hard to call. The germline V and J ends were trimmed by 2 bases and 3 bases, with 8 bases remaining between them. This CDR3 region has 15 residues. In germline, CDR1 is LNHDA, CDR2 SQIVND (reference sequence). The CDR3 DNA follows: TGTGCCAGTAGTATAATGGCTGGTGGGGCCAACGTCCTGACTTTC. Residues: CASSIMAGGANVLTF. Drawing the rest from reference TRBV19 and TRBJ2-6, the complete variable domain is DGGITQSPKYLFRKEGQNVTLSCEQNLNHDAMYWYRQDPGQGLRLIYYSQIVNDFQKGDIAEGYSVSREKKESFPLTVTSAQKNPTAFYLCASSIMAGGANVLTFGAGSRLTVL.

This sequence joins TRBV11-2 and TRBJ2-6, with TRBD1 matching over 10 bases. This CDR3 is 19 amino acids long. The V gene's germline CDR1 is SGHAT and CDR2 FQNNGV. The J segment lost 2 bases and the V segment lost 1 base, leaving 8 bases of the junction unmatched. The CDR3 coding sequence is TGTGCCAGCAGCTTAGGGTTTGGACAGGGGGTGACTGGGGCCAACGTCCTGACTTTC. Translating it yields CASSLGFGQGVTGANVLTF. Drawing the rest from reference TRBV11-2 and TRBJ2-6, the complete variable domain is EAGVAQSPRYKIIEKRQSVAFWCNPISGHATLYWYQQILGQGPKLLIQFQNNGVVDDSQLPKDRFSAERLKGVDSTLKIQPAKLEDSAVYLCASSLGFGQGVTGANVLTFGAGSRLTVL.

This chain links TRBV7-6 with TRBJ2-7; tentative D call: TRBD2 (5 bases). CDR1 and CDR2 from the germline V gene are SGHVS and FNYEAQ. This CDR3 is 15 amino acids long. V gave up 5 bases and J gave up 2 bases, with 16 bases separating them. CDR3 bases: TGTGCCAGCAGCCTCAACGTCGGGGAAGCCTACGAGCAGTACTTC. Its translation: CASSLNVGEAYEQYF. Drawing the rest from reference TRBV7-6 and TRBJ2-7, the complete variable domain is GAGVSQSPRYKVTKRGQDVALRCDPISGHVSLYWYRQALGQGPEFLTYFNYEAQQDKSGLPNDRFSAERPEGSISTLTIQRTEQRDSAMYRCASSLNVGEAYEQYFGPGTRLTVT.

The CDR3 here is CASRLTGGSQPQHF. Written as DNA, the CDR3 is TGTGCCAGCAGACTTACAGGGGGGAGTCAGCCCCAGCATTTT. The rearrangement uses TRBV2 and TRBJ1-5; 8 nucleotides agree with TRBD1. The trim removed 6 bases at V and 6 bases at J, leaving 7 bases unmatched. This CDR3 spans 14 amino acids. The germline gives CDR1 SNHLY, CDR2 FYNNEI.

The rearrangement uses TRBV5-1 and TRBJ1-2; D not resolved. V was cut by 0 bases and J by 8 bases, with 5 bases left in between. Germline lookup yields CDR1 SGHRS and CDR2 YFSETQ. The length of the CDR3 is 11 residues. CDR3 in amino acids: CASSLEAGYTF. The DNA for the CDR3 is TGCGCCAGCAGCTTGGAAGCGGGCTACACCTTC.

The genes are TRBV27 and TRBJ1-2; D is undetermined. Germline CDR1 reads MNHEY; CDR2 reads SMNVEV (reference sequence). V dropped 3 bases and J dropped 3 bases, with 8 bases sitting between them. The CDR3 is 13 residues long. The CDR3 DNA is TGTGCCAGCAGTTTGGACGGCCACTATGGCTACACCTTC. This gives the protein CASSLDGHYGYTF.

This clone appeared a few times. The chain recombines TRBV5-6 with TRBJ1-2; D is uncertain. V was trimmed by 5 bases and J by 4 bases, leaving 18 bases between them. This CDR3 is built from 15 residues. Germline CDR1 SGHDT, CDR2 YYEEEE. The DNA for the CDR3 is TGTGCCAGCAGACCCGGCTACGGCGGGAGCTATGGCTACACCTTC. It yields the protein CASRPGYGGSYGYTF. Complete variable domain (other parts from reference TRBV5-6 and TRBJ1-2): DAGVTQSPTHLIKTRGQQVTLRCSPKSGHDTVSWYQQALGQGPQFIFQYYEEEERQRGNFPDRFSGHQFPNYSSELNVNALLLGDSALYLCASRPGYGGSYGYTFGSGTRLTVV.

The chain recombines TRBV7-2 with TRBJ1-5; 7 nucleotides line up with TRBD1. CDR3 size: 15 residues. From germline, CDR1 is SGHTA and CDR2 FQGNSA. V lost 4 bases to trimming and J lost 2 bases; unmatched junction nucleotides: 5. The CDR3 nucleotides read TGTGCCAGCAGCTACGGGACAGTTGGCAATCAGCCCCAGCATTTT. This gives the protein CASSYGTVGNQPQHF.

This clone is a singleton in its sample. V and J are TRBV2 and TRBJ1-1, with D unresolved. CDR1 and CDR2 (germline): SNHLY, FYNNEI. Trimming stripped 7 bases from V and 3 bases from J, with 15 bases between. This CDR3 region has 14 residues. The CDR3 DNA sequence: TGTGCCAGCATGAATGGCGGCATGGACACTGAAGCTTTCTTT. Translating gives CASMNGGMDTEAFF.

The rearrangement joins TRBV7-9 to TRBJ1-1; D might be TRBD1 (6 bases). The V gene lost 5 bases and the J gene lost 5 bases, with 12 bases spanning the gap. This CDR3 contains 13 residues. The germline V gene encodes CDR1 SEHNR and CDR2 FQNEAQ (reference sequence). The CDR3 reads CASSPQGKTEAFF. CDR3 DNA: TGTGCCAGCAGCCCACAGGGAAAAACTGAAGCTTTCTTT.

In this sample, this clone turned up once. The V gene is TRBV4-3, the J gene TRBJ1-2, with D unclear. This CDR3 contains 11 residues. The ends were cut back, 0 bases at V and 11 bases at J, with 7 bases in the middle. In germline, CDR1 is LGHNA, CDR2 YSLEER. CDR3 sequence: CASSQDRKYTF. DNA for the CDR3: TGCGCCAGCAGCCAAGACAGGAAATACACCTTC.

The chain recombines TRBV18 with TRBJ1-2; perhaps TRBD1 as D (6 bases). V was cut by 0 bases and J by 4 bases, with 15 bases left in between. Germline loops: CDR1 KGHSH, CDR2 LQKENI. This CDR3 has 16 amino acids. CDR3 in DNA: TGTGCCAGCTCACCACCCGTAGGGGGGCTGATCTATGGCTACACCTTC. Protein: CASSPPVGGLIYGYTF.

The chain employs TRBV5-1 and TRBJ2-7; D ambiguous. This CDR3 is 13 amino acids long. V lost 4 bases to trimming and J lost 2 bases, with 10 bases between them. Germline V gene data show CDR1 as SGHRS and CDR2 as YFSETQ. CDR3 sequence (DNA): TGCGCCAGCAGCCCGGACGGTCCCTACGAGCAGTACTTC. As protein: CASSPDGPYEQYF.

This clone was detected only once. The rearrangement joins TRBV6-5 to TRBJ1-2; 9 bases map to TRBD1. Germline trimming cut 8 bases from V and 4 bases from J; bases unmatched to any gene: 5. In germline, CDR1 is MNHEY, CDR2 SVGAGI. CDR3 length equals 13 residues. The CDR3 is CASGTGSGYGYTF. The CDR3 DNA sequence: TGTGCCAGCGGGACAGGGAGCGGCTATGGCTACACCTTC.